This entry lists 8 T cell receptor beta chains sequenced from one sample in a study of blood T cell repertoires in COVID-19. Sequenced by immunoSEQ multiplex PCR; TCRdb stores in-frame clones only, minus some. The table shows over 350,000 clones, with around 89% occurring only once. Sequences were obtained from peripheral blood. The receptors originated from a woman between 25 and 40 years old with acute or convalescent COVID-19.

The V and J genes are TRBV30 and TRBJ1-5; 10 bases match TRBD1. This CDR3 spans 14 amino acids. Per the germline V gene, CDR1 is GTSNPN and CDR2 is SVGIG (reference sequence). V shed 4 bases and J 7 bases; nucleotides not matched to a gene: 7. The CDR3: CAWTPTGGGQPQHF. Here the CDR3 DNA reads TGTGCCTGGACCCCGACAGGGGGCGGGCAGCCCCAGCATTTT. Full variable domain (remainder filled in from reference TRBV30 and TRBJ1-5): SQTIHQWPATLVQPVGSPLSLECTVEGTSNPNLYWYRQAAGRGLQLLFYSVGIGQISSEVPQNLSASRPQDRQFILSSKKLLLSDSGFYLCAWTPTGGGQPQHFGDGTRLSIL.

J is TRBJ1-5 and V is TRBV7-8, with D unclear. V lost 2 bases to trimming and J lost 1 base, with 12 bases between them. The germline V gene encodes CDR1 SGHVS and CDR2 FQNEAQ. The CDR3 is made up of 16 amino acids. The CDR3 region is CASSLSVSLSNQPQHF. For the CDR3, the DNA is TGTGCCAGCAGCTTATCGGTTTCTTTGAGCAATCAGCCCCAGCATTTT.

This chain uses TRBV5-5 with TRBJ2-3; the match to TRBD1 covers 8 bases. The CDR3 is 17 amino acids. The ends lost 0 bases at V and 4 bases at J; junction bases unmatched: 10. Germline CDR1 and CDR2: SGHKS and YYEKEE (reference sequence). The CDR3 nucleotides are TGTGCCAGCAGCTTGGTGGGGGGACAGGTTATTTCAGATACGCAGTATTTT. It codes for CASSLVGGQVISDTQYF.

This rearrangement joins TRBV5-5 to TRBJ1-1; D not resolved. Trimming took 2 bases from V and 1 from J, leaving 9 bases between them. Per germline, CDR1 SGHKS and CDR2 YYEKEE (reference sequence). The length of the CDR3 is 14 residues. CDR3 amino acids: CASSLHSGNTEAFF. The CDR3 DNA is TGTGCCAGCAGCTTACATTCGGGGAACACTGAAGCTTTCTTT.

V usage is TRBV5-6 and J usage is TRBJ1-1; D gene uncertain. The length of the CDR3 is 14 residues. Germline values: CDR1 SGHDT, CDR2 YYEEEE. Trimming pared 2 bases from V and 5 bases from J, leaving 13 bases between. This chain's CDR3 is CASSLGLRETEAFF. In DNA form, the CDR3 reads TGTGCCAGCAGCTTAGGACTTCGGGAGACTGAAGCTTTCTTT.

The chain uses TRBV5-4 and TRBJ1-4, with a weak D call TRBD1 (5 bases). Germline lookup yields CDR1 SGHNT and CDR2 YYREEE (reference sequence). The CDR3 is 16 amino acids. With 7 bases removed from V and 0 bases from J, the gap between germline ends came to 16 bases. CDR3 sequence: CASLGRETATNEKLFF. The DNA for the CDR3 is TGTGCCAGCCTTGGCAGGGAAACGGCAACTAATGAAAAACTGTTTTTT.

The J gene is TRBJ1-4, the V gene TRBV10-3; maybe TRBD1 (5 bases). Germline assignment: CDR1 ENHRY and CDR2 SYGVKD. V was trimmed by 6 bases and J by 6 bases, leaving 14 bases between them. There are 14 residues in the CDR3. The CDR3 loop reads CAISRKGGDEKLFF. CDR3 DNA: TGTGCCATCAGCCGGAAGGGAGGGGATGAAAAACTGTTTTTT.

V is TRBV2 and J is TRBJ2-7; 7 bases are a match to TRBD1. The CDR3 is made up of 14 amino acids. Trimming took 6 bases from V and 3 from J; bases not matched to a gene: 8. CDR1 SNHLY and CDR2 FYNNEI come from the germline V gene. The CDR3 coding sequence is TGTGCCAGCAGGGGGGAAGGGGGCGGCTACGAGCAGTACTTC. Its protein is CASRGEGGGYEQYF.